This is a list of T cell receptor beta chains from one sample in a study of cytomegalovirus exposure and HLA in healthy donors. Profiled with immunoSEQ multiplex PCR; TCRdb holds only in-frame clones, not every one. The top ten clones hold 5.9% of a sample with approximately 130,000 clones, 75% to 85% of them seen once. Sample: PBMCs. These receptors came from a woman aged 40 to 50 in good health and CMV-seropositive. Both conserved end residues are part of each CDR3. Each record gives: V gene, clone size, CDR3 length, D gene, J gene, CDR3 DNA, CDR3 protein. The D gene is left open where the match is weak. Where a row states a size, it is once, few, many or the class of an expanded clone; other rows omit it.

TRBV6-5,-,14,TRBD2,TRBJ2-7,TGTGCCAGCAGTCCGGGACTAGCGGGCTACGAGCAGTACTTC,CASSPGLAGYEQYF
TRBV18,-,15,-,TRBJ2-1,TGTGCCAGCTCCTTGACAGAGAGCTCCTACAATGAGCAGTTCTTC,CASSLTESSYNEQFF
TRBV6-1,-,18,-,TRBJ1-1,TGTGCCAGCAGTGAAGCGGCGGCAGGAGGGTCCATGAACACTGAAGCTTTCTTT,CASSEAAAGGSMNTEAFF
TRBV29-1,-,12,TRBD2,TRBJ2-1,TGCAGCGTTGACCCTAGCGGGAGTGCGCCGTTCTTC,CSVDPSGSAPFF
TRBV6-1,-,13,TRBD1,TRBJ1-2,TGTGCCAGCAGTGAGACAGGGAGCTATGGCTACACCTTC,CASSETGSYGYTF
TRBV28,-,14,-,TRBJ1-5,TGTGCCAGCAGTTTCCTAGATTTTGATCAGCCCCAGCATTTT,CASSFLDFDQPQHF
TRBV28,-,17,TRBD1,TRBJ1-5,TGTGCCAGCAGCCCGACAGGGGGCCTAATCCGCAATCAGCCCCAGCATTTT,CASSPTGGLIRNQPQHF
TRBV12-5,-,17,-,TRBJ1-5,TGTGCTAGTGGTTTGGTCACAGGGACCTATAGCAATCAGCCCCAGCATTTT,CASGLVTGTYSNQPQHF
TRBV4-1,-,15,TRBD1,TRBJ1-2,TGCGCCAGCAGCCAGACAGGGATGTCTAACTATGGCTACACCTTC,CASSQTGMSNYGYTF
TRBV7-9,-,11,TRBD2,TRBJ2-1,TGTGCCAGCAGCCACGGGACTAGCGGGTTCTTC,CASSHGTSGFF
TRBV9,-,13,-,TRBJ2-5,TGTGCCAGCAAAAGGTCGGGAGACGAGACCCAGTACTTC,CASKRSGDETQYF
TRBV10-3,-,16,TRBD2,TRBJ2-3,TGTGCCATCAGTTCCAGCGGGGGGCCCTTAGAGGATACGCAGTATTTT,CAISSSGGPLEDTQYF
TRBV18,-,13,-,TRBJ1-1,TGTGCCAGCTCACCATCGCGGGGGTCTGAAGCTTTCTTT,CASSPSRGSEAFF
TRBV6-5,few,14,-,TRBJ2-6,TGTGCCAGCAGTTACCTCTCTGGGGCCAACGTCCTGACTTTC,CASSYLSGANVLTF
TRBV15,-,18,TRBD2,TRBJ2-7,TGTGCCACCAGCGAGAGGGGGGCGGGCGGGAGGGCCTTCTACGAGCAGTACTTC,CATSERGAGGRAFYEQYF
TRBV18,-,18,TRBD1,TRBJ1-5,TGTGCCAGCTCACGCACCCTGGGACAGGACCATAGCAATCAGCCCCAGCATTTT,CASSRTLGQDHSNQPQHF
TRBV6-5,-,15,TRBD1,TRBJ1-1,TGTGCCAGCAGCCCCAACAGGGGCATGAACACTGAAGCTTTCTTT,CASSPNRGMNTEAFF
TRBV19,-,14,TRBD1,TRBJ1-6,TGTGCCAGTAGTGACCGGGACAGAGATTCACCCCTCCACTTT,CASSDRDRDSPLHF
TRBV6-1,-,13,-,TRBJ1-1,TGTGCCAGCAGCCGTAGACAGAACACTGAAGCTTTCTTT,CASSRRQNTEAFF
TRBV19,-,14,-,TRBJ2-7,TGTGCCAGTAGTATTGCGGGCAGGTCCTACGAGCAGTACTTC,CASSIAGRSYEQYF
TRBV27,-,15,TRBD1,TRBJ1-6,TGTGCCAGCAGGGGACCCCGGGACAGTGGCTTACCCCTCCACTTT,CASRGPRDSGLPLHF
TRBV29-1,once,13,-,TRBJ1-1,TGCAGCGTAGGGGTATGGGAGAACACTGAAGCTTTCTTT,CSVGVWENTEAFF
TRBV7-2,-,16,-,TRBJ2-7,TGTGCCAGCAGCTCGGTTTTTTTTAGAGGGCCCAACGAGCAGTACTTC,CASSSVFFRGPNEQYF
TRBV10-3,-,15,-,TRBJ2-5,TGTGCCATCAGTGATACAGGCCGCCTGTCAGAGACCCAGTACTTC,CAISDTGRLSETQYF
TRBV9,-,14,-,TRBJ2-7,TGTGCCAGCAGCGGAGGCCAGAAGAGCTACGAGCAGTACTTC,CASSGGQKSYEQYF
TRBV7-8,-,13,TRBD1,TRBJ2-7,TGTGCCAGCAGCCCTGGGACAGTCTACGAGCAGTACTTC,CASSPGTVYEQYF
TRBV19,once,19,TRBD2,TRBJ2-3,TGTGCCAGTACGGACCATGCTAGCGGGATGGGCCCGAGCACAGATACGCAGTATTTT,CASTDHASGMGPSTDTQYF
TRBV5-6,once,18,-,TRBJ2-6,TGTGCCAGCAGTTGGGGCCAGGGGCCGAGCTCTGGGGCCAACGTCCTGACTTTC,CASSWGQGPSSGANVLTF
TRBV29-1,-,11,-,TRBJ1-2,TGCAGCGTTGAAGAGGGCCGGGGCTACACCTTC,CSVEEGRGYTF
TRBV27,-,14,TRBD1,TRBJ2-1,TGTGCCAGCAGTTCCGGGACAGGGAACAATGAGCAGTTCTTC,CASSSGTGNNEQFF
TRBV30,-,11,TRBD1,TRBJ1-4,TGTGCCTGGAGTGTAAGGGGGCGATTAGTATTT,CAWSVRGRLVF
TRBV2,-,15,TRBD1,TRBJ2-5,TGTGCCAGCAGTGAAGGTCGAGGACAGGGAGAGACCCAGTACTTC,CASSEGRGQGETQYF
TRBV27,-,16,TRBD1,TRBJ2-7,TGTGCCAGCAGTAGGACAGGGGACATCTTTTTTTACGAGCAGTACTTC,CASSRTGDIFFYEQYF
TRBV7-3,once,15,-,TRBJ1-1,TGTGCCAGCAGCTTGGAGCCCGGGGGTTCAGCTGAAGCTTTCTTT,CASSLEPGGSAEAFF
TRBV27,-,13,-,TRBJ2-7,TGTGCCAGCAGTTTACCGGGAGCCTACGAGCAGTACTTC,CASSLPGAYEQYF
TRBV6-4,few,14,-,TRBJ2-1,TGTGCCAGCCGGGGAAGTGGACCGTACAATGAGCAGTTCTTC,CASRGSGPYNEQFF
TRBV6-5,-,15,-,TRBJ2-7,TGTGCCAGCAGGCAATCGGGACTTTTTACCTACGAGCAGTACTTC,CASRQSGLFTYEQYF
TRBV23-1,-,16,TRBD1,TRBJ1-1,TGCGCCAGCAGTCAAAGGGACAGGGGGATTGCCACTGAAGCTTTCTTT,CASSQRDRGIATEAFF
TRBV7-8,-,11,-,TRBJ2-1,TGTGCCAGCAAGGGGCGGAGTGAGCAGTTCTTC,CASKGRSEQFF
TRBV10-1,-,12,-,TRBJ1-1,TGCGCCAGCAGTGATACCGGGACAGAAGCTTTCTTT,CASSDTGTEAFF